This TCR beta chain was recorded in a study of blood T cell repertoires in COVID-19. Across the whole study: The United States, Italy and Spain were the sources of the acute and convalescent COVID-19 samples. Sample material is recorded as cDNA or gDNA derived from T cells, B-cell-depleted T cells, or PBMCs.

Only in-frame clones appear in the TCRdb table, and some are missing; sequencing was by immunoSEQ multiplex PCR. The repertoire holds about 110,000 clones, with approximately 83% as singletons. Trimming took 2 bases from V and 7 from J; bases not matched to a gene: 9. Germline V gene lookup returns CDR1 MNHEY and CDR2 SVGAGI. There are 16 residues in the CDR3. Material for sequencing was peripheral blood. V usage is TRBV6-5 and J usage is TRBJ2-1; TRBD1 matches 9 bases. This clonotype originated in a woman between 70 and 85 years old with acute or convalescent COVID-19. CDR3 coding DNA: TGTGCCAGCAGTTACCCCACAGGGGGCGCTGGGAATGAGCAGTTCTTC. Encoded protein: CASSYPTGGAGNEQFF.